These 14 T cell receptor beta chains were all obtained from the same sample, sequenced in a study of blood T cell repertoires in COVID-19. Generated by immunoSEQ multiplex PCR, the TCRdb table keeps only in-frame clones and is missing some. The sample lists about 64,000 clones, roughly 84% occurring once. The sequencing input was peripheral blood. The receptors were sampled from a man aged 65 to 79 with acute or convalescent COVID-19.

V gene TRBV7-3 combines with J gene TRBJ2-2; D call uncertain. V was trimmed by 3 bases and J by 4 bases, leaving 6 bases between them. Germline CDR1 is SGHTA and CDR2 is FQGTGA. This CDR3 comprises 13 residues. DNA of the CDR3: TGTGCCAGCAGCTTGTTGAGCACCGGGGAGCTGTTTTTT. Translation: CASSLLSTGELFF.

The rearrangement joins TRBV3-1 (or the pseudogene TRBV3-2) to TRBJ2-7; weak D call: TRBD2 (6 bases). The CDR3 has 17 residues. The V end lost 0 bases, the J end lost 5 bases, and 20 bases lay between the germline ends. Looked up from germline, CDR1 is LGHDT and CDR2 is YNNKEL (reference sequence). The CDR3 coding sequence is TGTGCCAGCAGCCAAGATATCTCGCGGCTAGCGTTGAACGAGCAGTACTTC. Translation gives CASSQDISRLALNEQYF.

The V call is TRBV3-1 (or the pseudogene TRBV3-2), the J call TRBJ1-5, with D possibly being TRBD1 (6 bases). This CDR3 is 14 amino acids long. V was cut by 1 base and J by 7 bases, with 11 bases left in between. In germline, CDR1 is LGHDT, CDR2 YNNKEL (reference sequence). Here the CDR3 DNA reads TGTGCCAGCAGCCAAGGCGGGGGCTGGCAGCCCCAGCATTTT. It translates to CASSQGGGWQPQHF.

V and J are TRBV16 and TRBJ2-1; TRBD1 matches 9 bases. The germline gives CDR1 KGHSY, CDR2 FQNENV. With 0 bases clipped from V and 7 bases from J, the junction kept 4 bases outside the gene matches. The CDR3 is 15 amino acids. The DNA for the CDR3 is TGTGCCAGCAGCCAATCGGGGACAGGGAGGAATGAGCAGTTCTTC. Protein product: CASSQSGTGRNEQFF.

The rearrangement uses TRBV7-6 and TRBJ2-2, with no clear D. Germline assignment: CDR1 SGHVS and CDR2 FNYEAQ. This CDR3 has 16 amino acids. Deletions cut 0 bases from V and 1 base from J, with 9 bases between. The CDR3 DNA sequence: TGTGCCAGCAGCTTAGCGCGGCGGCTGAACACCGGGGAGCTGTTTTTT. It yields the protein CASSLARRLNTGELFF.

This clone appeared once. The chain couples TRBV6-2 or TRBV6-3 to TRBJ2-7, with D perhaps matching TRBD1 (6 bases). The CDR3 extends over 17 amino acids. V was clipped by 4 bases and J by 2 bases, with 21 bases between them. Germline CDR1 is MNHEY and CDR2 is SVGEGT. CDR3 region: CASSSPSTGTNPYEQYF. CDR3 bases: TGTGCCAGCAGTTCGCCCTCGACAGGCACCAACCCCTACGAGCAGTACTTC.

This chain joins TRBV7-9 and TRBJ1-2; D gene ambiguous. V was clipped by 1 base and J by 7 bases, with 13 bases between them. This CDR3 is built from 14 residues. CDR1 is SEHNR, CDR2 FQNEAQ, per germline (reference sequence). CDR3: CASSLVGQVGGYTF. The DNA for the CDR3 is TGTGCCAGCAGCTTAGTTGGCCAGGTCGGTGGCTACACCTTC.

This clone was found once. CDR3 loop: CASSDGGLAKGNEQFF. In DNA form, the CDR3 reads TGTGCCAGCAGTGACGGGGGACTAGCGAAGGGCAATGAGCAGTTCTTC. The rearrangement joins TRBV6-4 to TRBJ2-1; 10 bases are shared with TRBD2. Trimming took 2 bases from V and 6 from J; bases not matched to a gene: 7. CDR3 length: 16 residues. Germline V gene sequence: CDR1 MRHNA, CDR2 SNTAGT.

This clone was detected only a few times. For the CDR3, the DNA is TGTGCCAGCAGCTCAAAACGGACTAGCGGCTCTAGCACAGATACGCAGTATTTT. It codes for CASSSKRTSGSSTDTQYF. The V and J genes are TRBV7-8 and TRBJ2-3, with 10 bases identical to TRBD2. Germline V CDR1 and CDR2: SGHVS, FQNEAQ. This CDR3 is 18 amino acids long. V trimming: 4 bases; J trimming: 0 bases; junction bases outside the gene matches: 10. Filled out from reference TRBV7-8 and TRBJ2-3, the complete variable domain reads GAGVSQSPRYKVAKRGQDVALRCDPISGHVSLFWYQQALGQGPEFLTYFQNEAQLDKSGLPSDRFFAERPEGSVSTLKIQRTQQEDSAVYLCASSSKRTSGSSTDTQYFGPGTRLTVL.

This clone has a single count. The chain has TRBV10-3 and TRBJ1-5; 12 nucleotides align to TRBD1. CDR3 size: 18 residues. V lost 3 bases, J lost 0 bases, and 6 bases stayed unmatched. Germline CDR1 ENHRY, CDR2 SYGVKD. CDR3 sequence: CAISDRGQGAHSNQPQHF. The CDR3 DNA reads as TGTGCCATCAGTGATCGGGGACAGGGGGCTCATAGCAATCAGCCCCAGCATTTT.

The chain couples TRBV11-2 to TRBJ2-3; TRBD1 might be the D (6 bases). The CDR3 has 16 amino acids. Germline V gene sequence: CDR1 SGHAT, CDR2 FQNNGV. V shed 0 bases and J shed 4 bases, with 14 bases lying between them. This CDR3 reads CASSLELLGAADTQYF. DNA of the CDR3: TGTGCCAGCAGCTTAGAGTTGTTGGGGGCAGCAGATACGCAGTATTTT.

V and J are TRBV4-1 and TRBJ1-3, with TRBD1 matching 7 bases. Germline values: CDR1 MGHRA, CDR2 YSYEKL. V lost 1 base and J lost 5; bases outside the gene matches: 14. This CDR3 comprises 18 residues. The CDR3 region is CASSQGLRQGSPRNTIYF. The CDR3 region has the DNA TGCGCCAGCAGCCAAGGTTTGAGACAGGGAAGTCCCCGAAACACCATATATTTT.

The chain couples TRBV10-3 to TRBJ2-3, with 12 bases that match TRBD2. Germline V gene sequence: CDR1 ENHRY, CDR2 SYGVKD. With V trimmed by 5 bases and J by 6 bases, 6 bases remained unmatched. The CDR3 is 15 amino acids. In DNA, the CDR3 is TGTGCCATCAGTTGGACTAGCGGGGATAGGGATACGCAGTATTTT. Residues: CAISWTSGDRDTQYF.

The V call is TRBV3-1 (or the pseudogene TRBV3-2), the J call TRBJ2-1; the match to TRBD2 covers 8 bases. Trimming took 5 bases from V and 4 from J; bases not matched to a gene: 10. Germline V gene data show CDR1 as LGHDT and CDR2 as YNNKEL (reference sequence). The CDR3 spans 16 residues. The CDR3 protein is CASSIAPGLVYNEQFF. The DNA of the CDR3 is TGTGCCAGCAGCATCGCACCGGGACTAGTTTACAATGAGCAGTTCTTC.